What follows describes a single T cell receptor (beta chain). Its matching antigen is unknown. Sequencing used immunoSEQ multiplex PCR; TCRdb keeps in-frame clones, though not all of them. Of under 90,000 clones listed, roughly 86% were seen once; the top ten hold around 0.94%. This entry belongs to a study of OX40 agonist ivuxolimab in advanced cancers. Study summary: The patients received agonistic anti-OX40 (CD134) antibody ivuxolimab.

Study-wide findings and caveats: Low clonal expansion, among the lowest seen, marked partial responders at 0.1-3.0 mg/kg.

The sequence was obtained from an adult with an advanced solid tumor such as melanoma, head and neck, liver or kidney cancer. The sequencing used CD4+ or CD8+ T cells sorted from blood, collected in a trial of the OX40 agonist ivuxolimab.

The CDR3 loop is CASSATSGGWNEQFF. DNA for the CDR3: TGTGCCAGCAGTGCTACTAGCGGGGGGTGGAATGAGCAGTTCTTC. The chain joins TRBV6-6 to TRBJ2-1; 12 positions match TRBD2. The CDR3 covers 15 residues. Germline lookup yields CDR1 MNHNY and CDR2 SVGAGI (reference sequence). V lost 5 bases, J lost 7 bases, and 6 bases stayed unmatched.